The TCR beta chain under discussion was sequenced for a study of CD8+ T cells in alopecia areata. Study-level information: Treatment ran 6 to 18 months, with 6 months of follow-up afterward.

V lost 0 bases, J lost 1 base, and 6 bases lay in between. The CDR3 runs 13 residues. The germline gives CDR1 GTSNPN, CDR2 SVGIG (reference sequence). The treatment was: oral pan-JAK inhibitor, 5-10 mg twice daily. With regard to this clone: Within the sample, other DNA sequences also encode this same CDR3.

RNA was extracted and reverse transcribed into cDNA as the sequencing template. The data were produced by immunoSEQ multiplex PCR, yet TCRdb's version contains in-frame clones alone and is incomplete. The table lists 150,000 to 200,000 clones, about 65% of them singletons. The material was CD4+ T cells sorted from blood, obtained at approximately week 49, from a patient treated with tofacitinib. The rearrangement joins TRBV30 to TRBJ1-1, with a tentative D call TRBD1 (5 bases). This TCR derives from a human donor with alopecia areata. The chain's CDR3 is CAWSVQANTEAFF. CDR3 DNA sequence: TGTGCCTGGAGTGTACAGGCGAACACTGAAGCTTTCTTT.